The 30 T cell receptor beta chains reported below all come from one sample, sequenced in a study of blood T cell repertoires in COVID-19. Data came from immunoSEQ multiplex PCR; TCRdb stores just in-frame clones and leaves some out. This table has 55,000 to 75,000 clones, about 86% appearing once. The sample comprised peripheral blood. These receptors were obtained from a man aged 50 to 60 with acute or convalescent COVID-19.

J is TRBJ2-7 and V is TRBV21-1; the DNA was not used to check the table's D call, TRBD2. TRBV21-1 is deemed a pseudogene. The length of the CDR3 is 15 residues. This CDR3 is CASSKDRGASYEQYF. In DNA form, the CDR3 reads TGTGCCAGCAGCAAAGATCGGGGGGCGAGCTACGAGCAGTACTTC.

This clone was recorded a few times. CDR3 sequence (DNA): TGTGCCAGCAGTGCGACCCGGAGCTCCTATAATTCACCCCTCCACTTT. Its protein product is CASSATRSSYNSPLHF. The rearrangement links TRBV6-1 to TRBJ1-6, with unresolved D. Trimming cost V 4 bases and J 0 bases, with 10 bases left between them. The germline CDR1 and CDR2 sequences are MNHNS and SASEGT. CDR3 length: 16 amino acids.

This clone appeared a few times. This chain links TRBV19 with TRBJ1-2, with TRBD1 identical over 8 bases. V was clipped by 4 bases and J by 5 bases; unmatched bases: 9. Germline-derived CDR1 and CDR2 are LNHDA and SQIVND (reference sequence). This CDR3 has 15 amino acids. CDR3 residues: CASSTGQGIGYGYTF. The CDR3 bases are TGTGCCAGTAGTACCGGACAGGGAATTGGGTATGGCTACACCTTC.

The J gene is TRBJ2-7, the V gene TRBV28, with 12 bases matching TRBD2. CDR3 length equals 15 residues. Unmatched junction bases numbered 6, after V lost 6 bases and J lost 3 bases. CDR1 MDHEN and CDR2 SYDVKM come from the germline V gene. For the CDR3, the DNA is TGTGCCAGCAGACCGCGGACTAGCGGGATCTACGAGCAGTACTTC. Protein sequence: CASRPRTSGIYEQYF.

The J gene is TRBJ2-1, the V gene TRBV28; D call uncertain. V lost 5 bases, J lost 8 bases, and 16 bases lay in between. This CDR3 is 14 amino acids long. Germline values: CDR1 MDHEN, CDR2 SYDVKM. The CDR3: CASSPPLRVHEQFF. The CDR3 DNA follows: TGTGCCAGCAGTCCGCCACTCCGGGTCCATGAGCAGTTCTTC.

The V call is TRBV5-1, the J call TRBJ1-4; 9 bases align to TRBD1. Germline values: CDR1 SGHRS, CDR2 YFSETQ. J lost 0 bases, V lost 5 bases, and 5 bases had no gene match. CDR3 size: 16 residues. This CDR3 reads CASRRTGEPTNEKLFF. In DNA form, the CDR3 reads TGCGCCAGCAGAAGGACAGGGGAACCAACTAATGAAAAACTGTTTTTT.

The V and J genes are TRBV10-3 and TRBJ2-7; the match to TRBD1 covers 8 bases. CDR1 is ENHRY and CDR2 is SYGVKD in the germline V gene. V lost 7 bases and J lost 2; bases outside the gene matches: 7. The CDR3 length is 14 residues. CDR3 nucleotides: TGTGCCATCACTACAGGGGGTGGGACCTACGAGCAGTACTTC. Its protein is CAITTGGGTYEQYF.

The DNA of the CDR3 is TGTGCCAGCAGTTACTCGATAGCCTACGAGCAGTACTTC. Translation gives CASSYSIAYEQYF. V is TRBV6-5 and J is TRBJ2-7, with D unresolved. The CDR3 is 13 amino acids. Germline V gene sequence: CDR1 MNHEY, CDR2 SVGAGI. Trimming shortened V by 0 bases and J by 2 bases, and 5 bases separated the two germline ends.

The chain uses TRBV30 and TRBJ1-6; 9 bases match TRBD1. V was clipped by 2 bases and J by 5 bases; unmatched bases: 4. Germline V lookup: CDR1 GTSNPN, CDR2 SVGIG (reference sequence). This CDR3 is 15 amino acids long. DNA of the CDR3: TGTGCCTGGAGTTTCCGGGACAGGGATAATTCACCCCTCCACTTT. As protein: CAWSFRDRDNSPLHF.

The genes are TRBV30 and TRBJ1-6; possibly TRBD1 for D (6 bases). The germline CDR1 and CDR2 sequences are GTSNPN and SVGIG (reference sequence). V was cut by 2 bases and J by 7 bases, with 12 bases left in between. The CDR3 sequence is 14 residues long. The CDR3 region has the DNA TGTGCCTGGAGTCCTCAGACAGGAAATTCACCCCTCCACTTT. It yields the protein CAWSPQTGNSPLHF. Combining the CDR3 with reference TRBV30 and TRBJ1-6 gives the whole variable domain SQTIHQWPATLVQPVGSPLSLECTVEGTSNPNLYWYRQAAGRGLQLLFYSVGIGQISSEVPQNLSASRPQDRQFILSSKKLLLSDSGFYLCAWSPQTGNSPLHFGNGTRLTVT.

On this clone: Compared with germline, one end of the junction differs, possibly owing to a read error. The chain carries TRBV4-1 and TRBJ2-7; perhaps TRBD1 as D (5 bases). This CDR3 has 14 amino acids. In germline, CDR1 is MGHRA, CDR2 YSYEKL. The CDR3: CASSQGDSSYKQYF. The CDR3 nucleotides are TGCGCCAGCAGTCAAGGCGACAGCTCCTACAAGCAGTACTTC.

The chain couples TRBV6-6 to TRBJ1-2, with 8 bases matching TRBD1. CDR1 MNHNY and CDR2 SVGAGI come from the germline V gene (reference sequence). This CDR3 is 13 amino acids long. The junction had 6 bases not matched to a gene; V was cut back by 6 bases and J by 6 bases. In DNA, the CDR3 is TGTGCCAGCAGCCCGACAGGGGTGGATGGCTACACCTTC. Amino acids: CASSPTGVDGYTF.

The chain joins TRBV5-5 to TRBJ2-5; weak D call: TRBD1 (5 bases). This CDR3 has 14 amino acids. The germline gives CDR1 SGHKS, CDR2 YYEKEE (reference sequence). Deletions cut 0 bases from V and 5 bases from J, with 11 bases between. For the CDR3, the DNA is TGTGCCAGCAGCTTGGGCTCAGGGCGCGAGACCCAGTACTTC. The encoded protein is CASSLGSGRETQYF.

This clone is a singleton in its sample. J is TRBJ1-2 and V is TRBV7-2, with D uncertain. V was pared by 1 base and J by 4 bases, with 7 bases between. CDR3 length equals 13 residues. Germline values: CDR1 SGHTA, CDR2 FQGNSA. CDR3 coding DNA: TGTGCCAGCAGCTTAGACACCAGCTATGGCTACACCTTC. Its translation is CASSLDTSYGYTF.

The chain uses TRBV5-1 and TRBJ1-4, with 7 bases that match TRBD1. This CDR3 contains 16 residues. Germline assignment: CDR1 SGHRS and CDR2 YFSETQ. V lost 6 bases to trimming and J lost 0 bases; unmatched junction nucleotides: 8. DNA of the CDR3: TGCGCCAGCAAGGGGGACAGCGCTGCAACTAATGAAAAACTGTTTTTT. Translated, it gives CASKGDSAATNEKLFF.

The chain couples TRBV3-1 (or the pseudogene TRBV3-2) to TRBJ1-2; 10 bases line up with TRBD1. From germline, CDR1 is LGHDT and CDR2 YNNKEL (reference sequence). V lost 0 bases to trimming and J lost 2 bases; unmatched junction nucleotides: 3. This CDR3 is 16 amino acids long. This CDR3 is CASSQEGQGSNYGYTF. In DNA form, the CDR3 reads TGTGCCAGCAGCCAAGAGGGACAGGGGTCCAACTATGGCTACACCTTC.

This chain links TRBV13 with TRBJ2-1; the D gene is possibly TRBD2 (5 bases). Trimming stripped 5 bases from V and 5 bases from J, with 19 bases between. This CDR3 region has 16 residues. The V gene's germline CDR1 is PRHDT and CDR2 FYEKMQ (reference sequence). CDR3 nucleotide sequence: TGTGCCAGCAGCCAAGATGCGGGTTTAAACCACAATGAGCAGTTCTTC. It translates to CASSQDAGLNHNEQFF.

The rearrangement joins TRBV7-3 to TRBJ2-1, with TRBD2 matching 7 bases. The J segment lost 4 bases and the V segment lost 5 bases, leaving 5 bases of the junction unmatched. CDR1 is SGHTA, CDR2 FQGTGA, per germline. This CDR3 comprises 14 residues. The CDR3: CASSPWGGYNEQFF. The CDR3 nucleotides are TGTGCCAGCAGCCCTTGGGGGGGATACAATGAGCAGTTCTTC.

This chain links TRBV6-5 with TRBJ1-1; 8 bases agree with TRBD1. CDR3 length equals 14 residues. The trim removed 7 bases at V and 1 base at J, leaving 5 bases unmatched. Germline loops: CDR1 MNHEY, CDR2 SVGAGI. The chain's CDR3 is CASIRTGRNTEAFF. DNA of the CDR3: TGTGCCAGCATCCGGACAGGGAGGAACACTGAAGCTTTCTTT.

The V and J genes are TRBV13 and TRBJ2-1; D not certain. Between the trimmed V and J ends, which lost 7 bases and 5 bases, there was a span of 18 bases. Germline lookup yields CDR1 PRHDT and CDR2 FYEKMQ (reference sequence). This CDR3 comprises 15 residues. CDR3 nucleotide sequence: TGTGCCAGCAAAGTTCTAAGCGTTTTCGACAATGAGCAGTTCTTC. Translation: CASKVLSVFDNEQFF.

The chain couples TRBV28 to TRBJ2-1, with D possibly TRBD2 on 5 matching bases. Germline CDR1 and CDR2: MDHEN and SYDVKM. V was clipped by 8 bases and J by 5 bases, with 16 bases between them. The CDR3 length is 14 residues. The CDR3 spells CASRLPRRDNEQFF. The DNA of the CDR3 is TGTGCCAGCCGACTCCCGAGGCGGGACAATGAGCAGTTCTTC.

V usage is TRBV6-1 and J usage is TRBJ1-5; D remains unclear. CDR1 MNHNS and CDR2 SASEGT come from the germline V gene. This CDR3 contains 14 residues. Trimming stripped 8 bases from V and 0 bases from J, with 11 bases between. CDR3 DNA sequence: TGTGCCAGCTCTGCGGCGCGTAGCAATCAGCCCCAGCATTTT. This encodes CASSAARSNQPQHF.

This clone appeared a single time. The V and J genes are TRBV7-8 and TRBJ1-4; D unresolved. The CDR3 is 14 amino acids. CDR1 is SGHVS and CDR2 is FQNEAQ in the germline V gene. Trimming pared 1 base from V and 5 bases from J, leaving 8 bases between. The CDR3 region has the DNA TGTGCCAGCAGCTTAGGCAGGCTCAATGAAAAACTGTTTTTT. It specifies CASSLGRLNEKLFF.

The genes are TRBV18 and TRBJ2-3, with 9 bases that match TRBD1. Germline loops: CDR1 KGHSH, CDR2 LQKENI. V was pared by 2 bases and J by 5 bases, with 8 bases of the junction left unmatched. The CDR3 has 16 residues. Here the CDR3 reads CASSPWEQGAGDTQYF. The CDR3, as DNA: TGTGCCAGCTCACCATGGGAACAGGGGGCTGGAGATACGCAGTATTTT.

The sample holds many counts of this clone. The chain recombines TRBV5-1 with TRBJ1-2, with TRBD1 matching over 7 bases. CDR1 and CDR2 from the germline V gene are SGHRS and YFSETQ. This CDR3 has 17 amino acids. Trimming removed 0 bases from V and 5 bases from J; junction bases left unmatched: 13. The CDR3 here is CASSLGAERGPLYGYTF. For the CDR3, the DNA is TGCGCCAGCAGCTTGGGGGCCGAAAGGGGGCCCCTATATGGCTACACCTTC.

The CDR3 nucleotides read TGTGCCAGCAGCGGTTTGGCGGGGCGCACGCAGTATTTT. This codes for CASSGLAGRTQYF. This chain connects TRBV6-5 to TRBJ2-3; tentative D call: TRBD2 (6 bases). In germline, CDR1 is MNHEY, CDR2 SVGAGI. With 6 bases removed from V and 9 bases from J, the gap between germline ends came to 16 bases. The CDR3 runs to 13 residues.

The rearrangement links TRBV12-3 or TRBV12-4 to TRBJ1-1; D remains unclear. V was shortened by 5 bases and J by 1 base, with 8 bases between the two germline ends. This CDR3 has 13 amino acids. The CDR3 DNA reads TGTGCCAGCAGTCGGAGAGCGAACACTGAAGCTTTCTTT. It yields the protein CASSRRANTEAFF.

This clone was observed many times. Other nucleotide sequences from this sample produce the same CDR3. This chain connects TRBV6-6 to TRBJ1-3; D perhaps matches TRBD1 (5 bases). CDR1 is MNHNY, CDR2 SVGAGI, per germline (reference sequence). The V end was cut by 6 bases, the J end by 0 bases, with 9 bases between. CDR3 length: 14 amino acids. CDR3 sequence reads: CASRPTVSGNTIYF. CDR3 coding DNA: TGTGCCAGCAGACCGACAGTCTCTGGAAACACCATATATTTT.

The chain employs TRBV4-2 and TRBJ1-4; 8 positions agree with TRBD1. The CDR3 is 17 amino acids. CDR1 is LGHNA and CDR2 is YNFKEQ in the germline V gene. V shed 3 bases and J 3 bases; nucleotides not matched to a gene: 9. The CDR3 DNA reads as TGTGCCAGCAGCCATCGGGCAGGGGGCCTGGCTAATGAAAAACTGTTTTTT. It is translated as CASSHRAGGLANEKLFF.

The chain recombines TRBV24-1 with TRBJ2-3, with 7 bases that match TRBD2. CDR1 KGHDR and CDR2 SFDVKD come from the germline V gene. J gave up 4 bases and V 5 bases, and 11 bases lay outside the gene matches. This CDR3 has 16 amino acids. CDR3 amino acids: CATSGRAGVAADTQYF. The CDR3 DNA sequence: TGTGCCACCAGTGGTAGGGCGGGAGTCGCCGCAGATACGCAGTATTTT.